This TCR beta chain was recorded in a study of cytomegalovirus exposure and HLA in healthy donors. Study observations and caveats: Common viral pathogens seemed to be connected with several of the most significant clusters, according to a later analysis. In vitro data verified three CMV-associated chains as specific for CMV antigens.

Germline-derived CDR1 and CDR2 are SGHRS and YFSETQ. The V end was cut by 0 bases, the J end by 2 bases, with 6 bases between. The CDR3 is 14 residues long. Both 60 Vbeta primers and 13 Jbeta primers went into the PCR. The method was immunoSEQ multiplex PCR; TCRdb's version includes in-frame clones alone and lacks a portion of them. The data contain roughly 140,000 clones, roughly 68% of them singletons. As regards this clone: Its target is not known. The sample carries other DNA sequences with the same CDR3.

The TCR was taken from a man in his 60s in good health and CMV-seronegative. Source material: PBMCs. V usage is TRBV5-1 and J usage is TRBJ1-3; weak D call: TRBD1 (5 bases). DNA for the CDR3: TGCGCCAGCAGCTTGGGGGGGGCTGGAAACACCATATATTTT. It is translated as CASSLGGAGNTIYF. The whole variable domain, remainder taken from reference TRBV5-1 and TRBJ1-3, is KAGVTQTPRYLIKTRGQQVTLSCSPISGHRSVSWYQQTPGQGLQFLFEYFSETQRNKGNFPGRFSGRQFSNSRSEMNVSTLELGDSALYLCASSLGGAGNTIYFGEGSWLTVV.